The entry below describes one T cell receptor beta chain. Sample time point: newly diagnosed GD, antithyroid drugs for less than 3 months. From RNA extracted from PBMCs, the TCR library was made. These data belong to a study of regulatory T cells in long-lasting Graves disease. Trimming left V 0 bases short and J 0 bases short, with 10 bases between. The length of the CDR3 is 16 residues. Germline loops: CDR1 MNHNS, CDR2 SASEGT. Arm-PCR of CDR3 regions with iRepertoire HTBI primers generated TCR beta libraries. A single record per CDR3 protein comes from TCRdb applying MiXCR to the multiplex PCR reads. Here the sample spans around 320,000 distinct CDR3 sequences, approximately 15% being singletons. In addition, the sample was reused for a study of T cells in Graves' hyperthyroidism and ophthalmopathy. That publication notes: Ophthalmopathy and stable hyperthyroidism were told apart by a 13 V-J model.

This TCR came from a man aged 35-49 years with Graves disease. The source was peripheral blood mononuclear cells (PBMCs), collected at new diagnosis, from a patient treated with antithyroid drugs. The gene calls are TRBV6-1 and TRBJ2-3, with D perhaps TRBD2 (6 bases). DNA for the CDR3: TGTGCCAGCAGTGAAGCCTGGGACTCAAGCACAGATACGCAGTATTTT. Translating it yields CASSEAWDSSTDTQYF.